The 17 T cell receptor beta chains given below trace back to one sample, sequenced in a study of blood T cells in healthy people across ages. For the second PCR, which ran for 7 to 11 cycles, a sample-barcoded 5' primer and a J-beta primer mix were used. TCRdb re-analysed the 5' RACE reads in MiXCR, keeping a single row per CDR3 protein. Altogether about 1.7 million distinct CDR3 sequences are present, 28% being singletons, with the ten largest covering roughly 8.2%. The sample was blood. The receptor source for this set is a woman under 40 in good health.

This clonotype was found a few times. This chain links TRBV12-3 or TRBV12-4 with TRBJ1-6; D is perhaps TRBD1 (6 bases). This CDR3 region has 18 residues. Deletions cut 3 bases from V and 1 base from J, with 16 bases between. CDR3 loop: CASSLVDRLRSYNSPLHF. In DNA form, the CDR3 reads TGTGCCAGCAGTTTGGTCGACAGGTTACGGTCCTATAATTCACCCCTCCACTTT.

The table lists this clonotype with a few counts. The V call is TRBV28, the J call TRBJ2-5, with TRBD1 identical over 9 bases. The CDR3 is 15 amino acids. The V gene's germline CDR1 is MDHEN and CDR2 SYDVKM. J was trimmed by 3 bases and V by 6 bases; bases with no gene match: 8. CDR3 protein: CASSYRDREEETQYF. The CDR3 region has the DNA TGTGCCAGCAGCTACCGGGACAGGGAAGAAGAGACCCAGTACTTC.

This clonotype appeared many times. The V call is TRBV12-3 or TRBV12-4, the J call TRBJ2-7, with 7 positions matching TRBD1. The CDR3 is made up of 14 amino acids. V was clipped by 5 bases and J by 3 bases; unmatched bases: 7. Here the CDR3 reads CASSPGTEYYEQYF. The CDR3, as DNA: TGTGCCAGCAGTCCCGGGACAGAATACTACGAGCAGTACTTC.

This clonotype was seen only a few times. The chain is built from TRBV7-2 and TRBJ2-3, with D perhaps TRBD2 (6 bases). The ends were cut back, 0 bases at V and 6 bases at J, with 13 bases in the middle. The CDR3 covers 15 residues. Germline V lookup: CDR1 SGHTA, CDR2 FQGNSA. CDR3 sequence reads: CASSLATGTYDTQYF. The CDR3 DNA reads as TGTGCCAGCAGCTTAGCAACGGGGACTTACGATACGCAGTATTTT. The variable domain in full, completed from reference TRBV7-2 and TRBJ2-3, reads GAGVSQSPSNKVTEKGKDVELRCDPISGHTALYWYRQSLGQGLEFLIYFQGNSAPDKSGLPSDRFSAERTGGSVSTLTIQRTQQEDSAVYLCASSLATGTYDTQYFGPGTRLTVL.

A word on this clonotype: One junction end disagrees with the germline gene, perhaps due to a read error. J is TRBJ2-7 and V is TRBV5-1, with a weak D call TRBD2 (6 bases). The DNA matches TRBJ2-5 better at its end, which makes the J call doubtful. The CDR3 has 16 residues. CDR1 is SGHRS and CDR2 is YFSETQ in the germline V gene. CDR3 amino acids: CASRKGGSGGQGTQYF. CDR3 in DNA: TGCGCCAGCAGGAAGGGAGGTAGCGGAGGACAAGGGACCCAGTACTTC.

This clonotype came up many times. The rearrangement joins TRBV12-3 or TRBV12-4 to TRBJ1-5; D may be TRBD1 (6 bases). This CDR3 region has 14 residues. Trimming stripped 6 bases from V and 4 bases from J, with 13 bases between. The CDR3 protein is CASSEGRGNQPQHF. CDR3 nucleotides: TGTGCCAGCAGCGAAGGGAGGGGGAATCAGCCCCAGCATTTT.

There are many counts of this clonotype. The junction and the germline gene differ at one end; a read error may be behind it. V gene TRBV6-5 combines with J gene TRBJ2-7; TRBD1 is a possible D gene (5 bases). The length of the CDR3 is 12 residues. The germline gives CDR1 MNHEY, CDR2 SVGAGI. The CDR3: CASSYGQEEQYF. CDR3 nucleotide sequence: TGCGCCAGCAGTTACGGACAAGAAGAGCAGTACTTC.

The chain is built from TRBV9 and TRBJ2-5; a possible D gene is TRBD2 (5 bases). The end of the DNA fits TRBJ2-7 better, so the J call may be wrong. The germline V gene encodes CDR1 SGDLS and CDR2 YYNGEE. This CDR3 contains 14 residues. CDR3 sequence: CASSWSGNSYEQYF. CDR3 in DNA: TGTGCCAGCAGCTGGAGCGGAAATTCCTACGAGCAGTACTTC.

V gene TRBV11-3 combines with J gene TRBJ2-5; D gene ambiguous. This CDR3 has 10 residues. Germline V CDR1 and CDR2: SGHNT, YENEEA. The V end was cut by 3 bases, the J end by 13 bases, with 9 bases between. CDR3 amino acids: CASSLVMVYF. As DNA, the CDR3 is TGTGCCAGCAGCTTGGTCATGGTGTACTTC.

The rearrangement uses TRBV11-2 and TRBJ2-2; D ambiguous. Trimming cost V 3 bases and J 4 bases, with 6 bases left between them. Looked up from germline, CDR1 is SGHAT and CDR2 is FQNNGV. CDR3 size: 13 residues. The CDR3 here is CASSFSFTGELFF. In DNA form, the CDR3 reads TGTGCCAGCAGCTTCTCTTTCACCGGGGAGCTGTTTTTT. Drawing the rest from reference TRBV11-2 and TRBJ2-2, the complete variable domain is EAGVAQSPRYKIIEKRQSVAFWCNPISGHATLYWYQQILGQGPKLLIQFQNNGVVDDSQLPKDRFSAERLKGVDSTLKIQPAKLEDSAVYLCASSFSFTGELFFGEGSRLTVL.

This clonotype was counted a few times. The rearrangement links TRBV9 to TRBJ2-1; 7 bases line up with TRBD2. J was trimmed by 0 bases and V by 4 bases; bases with no gene match: 7. This CDR3 spans 16 amino acids. The germline CDR1 and CDR2 sequences are SGDLS and YYNGEE. The CDR3 protein is CASSSRDYSSYNEQFF. The CDR3 DNA sequence: TGTGCCAGCAGCTCCCGGGACTACAGCTCCTACAATGAGCAGTTCTTC. Filled out from reference TRBV9 and TRBJ2-1, the complete variable domain reads DSGVTQTPKHLITATGQRVTLRCSPRSGDLSVYWYQQSLDQGLQFLIQYYNGEERAKGNILERFSAQQFPDLHSELNLSSLELGDSALYFCASSSRDYSSYNEQFFGPGTRLTVL.

This clonotype was detected ten times or more. The V gene is TRBV7-2, the J gene TRBJ2-7; the match to TRBD2 covers 13 bases. J lost 5 bases, V lost 5 bases, and 6 bases had no gene match. Germline lookup yields CDR1 SGHTA and CDR2 FQGNSA. This CDR3 is 15 amino acids long. The chain's CDR3 is CASSPGTSGNDEQYF. The CDR3 region has the DNA TGTGCCAGCAGCCCCGGGACTAGCGGGAACGACGAGCAGTACTTC.

The chain couples TRBV5-1 to TRBJ1-4, with a weak D call TRBD1 (6 bases). Germline CDR1 is SGHRS and CDR2 is YFSETQ. This CDR3 contains 16 residues. Trimming removed 2 bases at V and 0 bases at J, with 11 bases between. The CDR3 region is CASSFDRPATNEKLFF. The CDR3 coding sequence is TGCGCCAGCAGCTTCGACAGGCCAGCAACTAATGAAAAACTGTTTTTT.

This clonotype was detected only a few times. The J gene is TRBJ2-3, the V gene TRBV3-1, with TRBD2 as a possible D gene (6 bases). Germline CDR1 and CDR2: LGHDT and YNNKEL (reference sequence). This CDR3 is 16 amino acids long. V lost 4 bases and J lost 4, with 18 bases in between. This CDR3 is CASSRISGLLADTQYF. CDR3 nucleotide sequence: TGTGCCAGCAGCCGAATTAGCGGACTCCTTGCAGATACGCAGTATTTT.

This clonotype has just a few counts. The chain recombines TRBV7-2 with TRBJ2-1; TRBD2 matches at 12 bases. CDR3 length: 16 amino acids. Germline V gene sequence: CDR1 SGHTA, CDR2 FQGNSA. The J segment lost 7 bases and the V segment lost 5 bases, leaving 9 bases of the junction unmatched. This chain's CDR3 is CASSRQLAGGPNEQFF. The CDR3 nucleotides read TGTGCCAGCAGCAGACAGCTAGCGGGAGGGCCGAATGAGCAGTTCTTC. Variable domain in full (rest from reference TRBV7-2 and TRBJ2-1): GAGVSQSPSNKVTEKGKDVELRCDPISGHTALYWYRQSLGQGLEFLIYFQGNSAPDKSGLPSDRFSAERTGGSVSTLTIQRTQQEDSAVYLCASSRQLAGGPNEQFFGPGTRLTVL.

This clonotype has just a few counts. This chain links TRBV10-3 with TRBJ2-7; D possibly uses TRBD1 or TRBD2 (5 bases each). This CDR3 spans 13 amino acids. Per the germline V gene, CDR1 is ENHRY and CDR2 is SYGVKD. V was pared by 6 bases and J by 3 bases, with 12 bases between. DNA for the CDR3: TGTGCCATCAGGGGACGAACCGACTACGAGCAGTACTTC. It codes for CAIRGRTDYEQYF.

This clonotype was detected only a few times. The J gene is TRBJ1-4, the V gene TRBV20-1; TRBD1 matches at 10 bases. CDR3 length equals 14 residues. Germline V gene data show CDR1 as DFQATT and CDR2 as SNEGSKA (reference sequence). J gave up 4 bases and V 5 bases, and 4 bases lay outside the gene matches. Written as DNA, the CDR3 is TGCAGTGCTGTCGGGGACAGGGGTAATGAAAAACTGTTTTTT. This gives the protein CSAVGDRGNEKLFF.